The entry below gives a single T cell receptor beta chain sequence along with its context. Trimming cost V 2 bases and J 4 bases, with 23 bases left between them. CDR3 length equals 18 residues. Germline V gene sequence: CDR1 SGHTA, CDR2 FQGNSA. The data belong to a study of T cells in Graves' hyperthyroidism and ophthalmopathy. The investigators amplified TCR beta CDR3 regions from RNA transcripts. The HTBI set primed first-round TCR CDR3 RT-PCR. One entry per CDR3 protein results from TCRdb running MiXCR on the multiplex PCR reads. Here the sample spans about 680,000 distinct CDR3 sequences, around 40% being singletons.

The clonotype comes from a woman aged 40-49 years with Graves' hyperthyroidism. Sequenced sample: blood. The chain couples TRBV7-2 to TRBJ1-2; tentative D call: TRBD1 (6 bases). In nucleotides, the CDR3 is TGTGCCAGCAGCTTACCCCGTACGGGGGCCGATCTCCCCTATGGCTACACCTTC. The encoded protein is CASSLPRTGADLPYGYTF.